Listed below are T cell receptor beta chains from one sample, sequenced in a study of blood T cell repertoires in COVID-19. Data came from immunoSEQ multiplex PCR; TCRdb stores just in-frame clones and leaves some out. The repertoire holds 450,000 or so clones, with 85% to 90% as singletons. The specimen sequenced was peripheral blood. These TCRs come from a man younger than 35 with COVID-19, enrolled during active disease. CDR3s include the opening cysteine and the closing phenylalanine or tryptophan. A D gene is named only where the DNA matches it firmly. Size tells how often a clone was seen (once, few, many) or the class of an expanded clone, and some rows leave it out.

v_call	clone_size	d_call	j_call	cdr3_aa	cdr3_nt
TRBV6-5	NA	NA	TRBJ1-6	CASSYVVSGVNSPLHF	TGTGCCAGCAGTTACGTCGTCTCAGGGGTTAATTCACCCCTCCACTTT
TRBV5-4	NA	NA	TRBJ2-7	CASSLGAGAPYEQYF	TGTGCCAGCAGCTTGGGGGCGGGGGCCCCCTACGAGCAGTACTTC
TRBV7-6	NA	NA	TRBJ2-5	CASSLVGGGEGETQYF	TGTGCCAGCAGCTTAGTAGGGGGTGGGGAAGGGGAGACCCAGTACTTC
TRBV13	NA	TRBD1	TRBJ2-4	CASSRGQGADIQYF	TGTGCCAGCAGTCGAGGACAGGGAGCGGACATTCAGTACTTC
TRBV3-1/TRBV3-2	NA	TRBD2	TRBJ2-7	CASSQGGLAGAYEQYF	TGTGCCAGCAGCCAGGGGGGACTAGCGGGAGCCTACGAGCAGTACTTC
TRBV5-1	NA	NA	TRBJ2-5	CASSSRTSLQETQYF	TGCGCCAGCAGCTCCCGGACTTCCCTCCAAGAGACCCAGTACTTC
TRBV5-4	NA	NA	TRBJ2-3	CASPGVTADTQYF	TGTGCCAGCCCCGGTGTTACCGCAGATACGCAGTATTTT
TRBV4-2	NA	NA	TRBJ1-6	CASSQGRDNSPLHF	TGTGCCAGCAGCCAAGGGAGGGATAATTCACCCCTCCACTTT
TRBV15	NA	NA	TRBJ2-7	CATSRVERAEQYF	TGTGCCACCAGCAGAGTGGAGAGGGCCGAGCAGTACTTC
TRBV4-1	NA	NA	TRBJ2-2	CASSQDTRGSGELFF	TGCGCCAGCAGCCAAGATACCCGGGGGTCCGGGGAGCTGTTTTTT
TRBV18	NA	TRBD2	TRBJ2-3	CASSPPAGGPDTQYF	TGTGCCAGCTCACCACCGGCGGGGGGGCCAGATACGCAGTATTTT
TRBV5-4	NA	TRBD2	TRBJ2-7	CASSLQTSGYEQYF	TGTGCCAGCAGCTTGCAAACTAGCGGGTACGAGCAGTACTTC
TRBV5-1	NA	NA	TRBJ2-3	CASSLIRSAQYF	TGCGCCAGCAGCTTGATCAGATCCGCGCAGTATTTT
TRBV5-4	NA	NA	TRBJ2-6	CASADSSYSGANVLTF	TGTGCCAGTGCGGACAGTTCCTACTCTGGGGCCAACGTCCTGACTTTC
TRBV19	NA	NA	TRBJ1-2	CASSPTVGGYTF	TGTGCCAGTAGTCCAACAGTAGGCGGCTACACCTTC
TRBV19	NA	TRBD2	TRBJ2-3	CASSKAGGFTDTQYF	TGTGCCAGTAGTAAGGCGGGAGGTTTCACAGATACGCAGTATTTT
TRBV5-4	NA	TRBD2	TRBJ2-5	CASSTGTSRETQYF	TGTGCCAGCAGCACCGGGACTAGCAGAGAGACCCAGTACTTC
TRBV6-5	NA	TRBD1	TRBJ2-2	CASRPGTGSNGELFF	TGTGCCAGCAGGCCCGGGACAGGGTCAAACGGGGAGCTGTTTTTT
TRBV5-4	once	NA	TRBJ1-2	CASSLKGLEGGYTF	TGTGCCAGCAGCTTGAAGGGGTTGGAGGGTGGCTACACCTTC
TRBV6-5	few	TRBD1	TRBJ1-5	CASSYSGGGGQPQHF	TGTGCCAGCAGTTACTCAGGAGGGGGCGGTCAGCCCCAGCATTTT
TRBV27	NA	NA	TRBJ1-2	CASSPDGREGDRYGYTF	TGTGCCAGCAGTCCAGACGGGCGGGAGGGGGACCGCTATGGCTACACCTTC
TRBV5-1	once	TRBD1	TRBJ2-1	CASSIGQGGDEQFF	TGCGCCAGCAGCATAGGACAGGGTGGCGATGAGCAGTTCTTC
TRBV6-2/TRBV6-3	NA	TRBD2	TRBJ2-2	CASSSVSGGAAGELFF	TGTGCCAGCAGTTCGGTGAGCGGGGGGGCAGCCGGGGAGCTGTTTTTT
TRBV19	NA	TRBD1	TRBJ2-5	CASSPGTGLRETQYF	TGTGCCAGTAGTCCCGGGACAGGATTGCGGGAGACCCAGTACTTC
TRBV18	NA	NA	TRBJ1-2	CASSPWGSTYGYTF	TGTGCCAGCTCACCATGGGGCAGCACCTATGGCTACACCTTC
TRBV20-1	NA	NA	TRBJ1-1	CSASGAGINTEAFF	TGCAGTGCTAGTGGTGCGGGGATCAACACTGAAGCTTTCTTT
TRBV14	NA	TRBD1	TRBJ2-1	CASSRQGNEQFF	TGTGCCAGCAGCAGACAGGGCAATGAGCAGTTCTTC
TRBV4-2	NA	NA	TRBJ2-7	CASSQDLSQRELYYEQYF	TGTGCCAGCAGCCAAGATCTATCCCAACGGGAGCTCTACTACGAGCAGTACTTC
TRBV10-2	NA	TRBD2	TRBJ2-7	CASRQTGTSNEQYF	TGCGCCAGCAGACAAACCGGGACTAGCAACGAGCAGTACTTC
TRBV14	once	NA	TRBJ2-7	CASSPLTSSGYEQYF	TGTGCCAGCAGCCCTTTGACTAGTTCGGGCTACGAGCAGTACTTC
TRBV5-4	NA	TRBD1	TRBJ1-5	CASSLGTGGLNQPQHF	TGTGCCAGCAGCCTCGGGACAGGGGGTTTGAATCAGCCCCAGCATTTT
TRBV3-1/TRBV3-2	NA	NA	TRBJ1-6	CASSQGGPNNSPLHF	TGTGCCAGCAGCCAAGGGGGGCCCAATAATTCACCCCTCCACTTT
TRBV28	NA	TRBD1	TRBJ2-7	CASSFRGRSHEQYF	TGTGCCAGCAGTTTCAGGGGGCGGTCCCACGAGCAGTACTTC
TRBV10-1	NA	TRBD2	TRBJ2-3	CASSPTSGGTDTQYF	TGCGCCAGCAGCCCGACTAGCGGGGGCACAGATACGCAGTATTTT
TRBV6-6	NA	NA	TRBJ2-7	CASTLHLGVGIEQYF	TGTGCCAGCACGCTCCATTTAGGGGTAGGAATCGAGCAGTACTTC
TRBV19	NA	NA	TRBJ2-3	CASSGVLAASTDTQYF	TGTGCCAGTAGTGGGGTACTAGCTGCTAGCACAGATACGCAGTATTTT
TRBV19	NA	NA	TRBJ2-2	CASRGTNTGELFF	TGTGCCAGTCGGGGGACCAACACCGGGGAGCTGTTTTTT
TRBV9	NA	NA	TRBJ1-6	CASSVKARNDSPLHF	TGTGCCAGCAGCGTAAAGGCTAGGAATGATTCACCCCTCCACTTT
TRBV12-5	NA	TRBD1	TRBJ2-1	CASGSDRAEQFF	TGTGCTAGTGGTTCCGACAGGGCTGAGCAGTTCTTC